The next 2 T cell receptor beta chains were all read from a single sample in a study of blood T cell repertoires in COVID-19. The assay was immunoSEQ multiplex PCR, and TCRdb's table has in-frame clones only and misses some. The sample includes more than 300,000 clones, around nine tenths of them seen just once. The sequencing sample was made of PBMCs or T cells enriched from blood (not recorded which). Receptor source: a young woman who had recovered from COVID-19.

The chain combines TRBV28 with TRBJ1-5, with D maybe TRBD1 (5 bases). In germline, CDR1 is MDHEN, CDR2 SYDVKM. Trimming cost V 6 bases and J 4 bases, with 10 bases left between them. The CDR3 runs 13 residues. CDR3 coding DNA: TGTGCCAGCAGACCTCAGGGTAATCAGCCCCAGCATTTT. It translates to CASRPQGNQPQHF.

The chain has TRBV28 and TRBJ2-7; D is perhaps TRBD1 (6 bases). The CDR3 covers 14 residues. The germline CDR1 and CDR2 sequences are MDHEN and SYDVKM. Trimming shortened V by 7 bases and J by 3 bases, and 16 bases separated the two germline ends. CDR3 sequence: CASKDQGTGYEQYF. The CDR3 DNA reads as TGTGCCAGCAAGGATCAGGGGACGGGCTACGAGCAGTACTTC.